These T cell receptor beta chains were read from a single sample in a study of T cell responses to AZD1222 COVID-19 vaccine. Clones were sequenced by immunoSEQ multiplex PCR, and TCRdb holds only the in-frame ones, with some missing. The sample yields 84,000 or so clones, about 92% seen once. The sequenced sample was peripheral blood, obtained on day 0 of AZD1222 vaccination. These receptor sequences come from an adult in good health. Each CDR3 is given with its conserved first and last residue. A D gene is named only where the DNA matches it firmly. Clone size is given for some rows only: seen once, a few or many times, or a class if the clone is expanded.

v_call	clone_size	d_call	j_call	cdr3_nt	cdr3_aa
TRBV7-9	-	-	TRBJ2-1	TGTGCCAGCAGCTTTGGTTCCGGGTTCAATGAGCAGTTCTTC	CASSFGSGFNEQFF
TRBV28	-	TRBD2	TRBJ2-7	TGTGCCAGCAGTACCCTCCCCGGGAGGGTTAGCGAGCAGTACTTC	CASSTLPGRVSEQYF
TRBV11-1	-	-	TRBJ2-5	TGTGCCAGCAGCAAAGGACTAGGGGGAGAGACCCAGTACTTC	CASSKGLGGETQYF
TRBV23-1	-	-	TRBJ2-7	TGCGCCAGCAGTCCATATGATGGGGAGCAGTACTTC	CASSPYDGEQYF
TRBV30	once	-	TRBJ2-3	TGTGCCTGGAGTGTAGGGCTTGGAGGAGATACGCAGTATTTT	CAWSVGLGGDTQYF
TRBV6-5	-	-	TRBJ2-7	TGTGCCAGCAGTTACCGGGGACGGCAATCCTACGAGCAGTACTTC	CASSYRGRQSYEQYF
TRBV30	-	TRBD1	TRBJ2-2	TGTGCCTGGAGTGTAGGGACAGGGAAAGCGCGGGAGCTGTTTTTT	CAWSVGTGKARELFF
TRBV2	-	TRBD2	TRBJ2-1	TGTGCCAGCACTCGCGGGGGGACGAATGAGCAGTTCTTC	CASTRGGTNEQFF
TRBV19	-	-	TRBJ2-3	TGTGCCAGTAGCACAAGGCTACCAGATACGCAGTATTTT	CASSTRLPDTQYF
TRBV5-4	-	TRBD1	TRBJ2-5	TGTGCCAGCAGCGTACAGACAGGGCGCGGGACCCAGTACTTC	CASSVQTGRGTQYF
TRBV6-5	-	TRBD1	TRBJ2-7	TGTGCCAGCAGGGAGGACAGGGATGAGCAGTACTTC	CASREDRDEQYF
TRBV25-1	-	-	TRBJ1-6	TGTGCCAGCAGTCCCCGGTTGGACTCACCCCTCCACTTT	CASSPRLDSPLHF
TRBV2	-	-	TRBJ1-1	TGTGCCAGCAGTCTTAACAGGGATTTCACTGAAGCTTTCTTT	CASSLNRDFTEAFF
TRBV28	large	-	TRBJ2-2	TGTGCCAGCTCCAGACGGGGCTCTCCTGAGCTGTTTTTT	CASSRRGSPELFF
TRBV12-3/TRBV12-4	-	-	TRBJ1-2	TGTGCCAGCAGGGGACGTCGCTATGGCTACACCTTC	CASRGRRYGYTF